The 6 T cell receptor beta chains reported below all come from one sample, sequenced in a study of blood T cells in healthy people across ages. PCR was performed a second time for roughly 7 to 12 cycles using a sample-barcoded 5' primer and a J-beta primer mix. TCRdb fed the 5' RACE reads into MiXCR, producing one record per CDR3 protein. This sample has 550,000 to 800,000 distinct CDR3 sequences, with approximately 21% found just once. Sequencing was performed on blood. The receptors originated from a man between 65 and 80 years old in good health.

V gene TRBV12-3 or TRBV12-4 combines with J gene TRBJ1-3; D possibly corresponds to TRBD1 (6 bases). CDR3 size: 15 residues. The ends were cut back, 5 bases at V and 3 bases at J, with 14 bases in the middle. The CDR3: CASSTQQGIGNTIYF. CDR3 DNA sequence: TGTGCCAGCAGTACCCAGCAGGGGATTGGAAACACCATATATTTT.

The V gene is TRBV12-3 or TRBV12-4, the J gene TRBJ2-3; D not certain. The CDR3 consists of 15 residues. Trimming stripped 6 bases from V and 1 base from J, with 14 bases between. The CDR3, as DNA: TGTGCCAGCAGCCCCGTCGCGGCACGCACAGATACGCAGTATTTT. As protein: CASSPVAARTDTQYF.

The chain links TRBV14 to TRBJ1-1; unclear D gene. From germline, CDR1 is SGHDN and CDR2 FVKESK. This CDR3 contains 17 residues. Trimming took off 4 bases at V and 0 bases at J, with 18 bases between the two ends. DNA of the CDR3: TGTGCCAGCAGCCCTTGGGAGTGGTGGACTTTGAACACTGAAGCTTTCTTT. It is translated as CASSPWEWWTLNTEAFF.

The V call is TRBV11-2, the J call TRBJ2-2, with D perhaps being TRBD1 or TRBD2 (5 bases each). Trimming stripped 2 bases from V and 3 bases from J, with 19 bases between. The CDR3 loop spans 18 amino acids. Germline values: CDR1 SGHAT, CDR2 FQNNGV. The CDR3 spells CASSLKGFGVRDTGELFF. The CDR3 region has the DNA TGTGCCAGCAGCTTAAAAGGTTTCGGGGTCAGGGACACCGGGGAGCTGTTTTTT.

This clonotype occurred a few times. This chain connects TRBV7-7 to TRBJ2-2; no clear D gene. The CDR3 loop spans 16 amino acids. Germline V gene sequence: CDR1 SSHAT, CDR2 FNYEAQ (reference sequence). The germline V and J ends were trimmed by 4 bases and 2 bases, with 14 bases remaining between them. Written as DNA, the CDR3 is TGTGCCAGCAGCTCTGGACGGCTTGTTAACACCGGGGAGCTGTTTTTT. Translating it yields CASSSGRLVNTGELFF.

V gene TRBV10-3 combines with J gene TRBJ2-7; no clear D. CDR3 length equals 14 residues. Germline loops: CDR1 ENHRY, CDR2 SYGVKD. V lost 0 bases to trimming and J lost 2 bases, with 8 bases between them. CDR3 region: CAISESGRTYEQYF. Written as DNA, the CDR3 is TGTGCCATCAGTGAGTCGGGAAGAACCTACGAGCAGTACTTC.